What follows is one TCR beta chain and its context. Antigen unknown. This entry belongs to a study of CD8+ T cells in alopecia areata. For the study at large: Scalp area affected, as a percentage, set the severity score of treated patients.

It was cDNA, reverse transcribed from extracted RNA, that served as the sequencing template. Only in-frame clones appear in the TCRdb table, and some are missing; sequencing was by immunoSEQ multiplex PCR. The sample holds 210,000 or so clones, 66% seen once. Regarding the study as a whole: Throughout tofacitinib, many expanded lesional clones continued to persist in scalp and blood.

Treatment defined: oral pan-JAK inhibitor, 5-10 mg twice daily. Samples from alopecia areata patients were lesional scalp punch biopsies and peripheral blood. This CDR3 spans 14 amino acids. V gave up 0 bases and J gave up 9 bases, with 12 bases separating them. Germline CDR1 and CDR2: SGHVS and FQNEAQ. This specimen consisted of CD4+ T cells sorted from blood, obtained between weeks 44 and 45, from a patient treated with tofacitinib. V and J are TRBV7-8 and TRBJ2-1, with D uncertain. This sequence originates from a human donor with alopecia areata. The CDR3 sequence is CASSLALETTEQFF. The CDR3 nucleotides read TGTGCCAGCAGCTTAGCCCTGGAGACCACTGAGCAGTTCTTC.